The source of this T cell receptor (beta chain) is a study of control samples from healthy donors and cancer patients. The data were produced by immunoSEQ multiplex PCR, yet TCRdb's version contains in-frame clones alone and is incomplete. The table includes approximately 220,000 clones, over 90% detected once. Germline V gene lookup returns CDR1 MDHEN and CDR2 SYDVKM. The ends were cut back, 7 bases at V and 8 bases at J, with 9 bases in the middle. CDR3 length: 11 residues. Sequencing input: blood. This chain links TRBV28 with TRBJ1-3, with D unresolved. This receptor was taken from a man in his fifties in good health. The CDR3 sequence: CASTNSYTIYF. The CDR3 coding sequence is TGTGCCAGCACCAACAGCTACACCATATATTTT.